One and the same sample provided the 13 T cell receptor beta chains below, sequenced in a study of T cell responses to AZD1222 COVID-19 vaccine. The repertoire was sequenced with immunoSEQ multiplex PCR; TCRdb's copy has only in-frame clones and lacks some. Of approximately 96,000 clones in the sample, about nine tenths were seen once. Material: peripheral blood, obtained 28 days after the second AZD1222 dose. These receptors all stem from an adult who received the AZD1222 COVID-19 vaccine.

This clone showed up just a few times. This chain connects TRBV29-1 to TRBJ2-2; TRBD1 matches at 7 bases. V was pared by 3 bases and J by 0 bases, with 7 bases of the junction left unmatched. Germline loops: CDR1 SQVTM, CDR2 ANQGSEA. The CDR3 has 16 amino acids. The CDR3 DNA follows: TGCAGCGTTGAGACAGGGCCCATTACGAACACCGGGGAGCTGTTTTTT. Translation: CSVETGPITNTGELFF.

The chain recombines TRBV5-1 with TRBJ1-3; no clear D. Germline V CDR1 and CDR2: SGHRS, YFSETQ. V was trimmed by 5 bases and J by 4 bases, leaving 10 bases between them. The CDR3 contains 13 residues. Here the CDR3 reads CASSPQPGNTIYF. In nucleotides, the CDR3 is TGCGCCAGCAGTCCACAGCCCGGAAACACCATATATTTT.

The CDR3 protein is CASSPLERSYGYTF. CDR3 sequence (DNA): TGTGCCAGCTCCCCCCTCGAAAGGAGCTATGGCTACACCTTC. This sequence joins TRBV18 and TRBJ1-2; D is uncertain. The CDR3 loop spans 14 amino acids. The germline gives CDR1 KGHSH, CDR2 LQKENI. V lost 6 bases, J lost 4 bases, and 15 bases lay in between.

CDR3 nucleotide sequence: TGTGCCACCACCCGGGACCCCTCTGTGCCCGAGCAGTACTTC. Residues: CATTRDPSVPEQYF. This rearrangement joins TRBV10-3 to TRBJ2-7; D is perhaps TRBD1 or TRBD2 (5 bases each). The CDR3 length is 14 residues. Germline CDR1 and CDR2: ENHRY and SYGVKD. V lost 10 bases and J 6 bases, leaving 22 bases between the germline ends.

The chain recombines TRBV28 with TRBJ2-7, with D perhaps matching TRBD2 (5 bases). The CDR3 spans 14 residues. Germline values: CDR1 MDHEN, CDR2 SYDVKM. The V end lost 6 bases, the J end lost 5 bases, and 17 bases lay between the germline ends. CDR3 protein: CASSPTEGVHEQYF. The CDR3 region has the DNA TGTGCCAGCAGCCCCACCGAGGGAGTCCACGAGCAGTACTTC.

The chain joins TRBV5-4 to TRBJ1-1; D is possibly TRBD1 (5 bases). This CDR3 region has 17 residues. Trimming took 0 bases from V and 8 from J, leaving 23 bases between them. Per germline, CDR1 SGHNT and CDR2 YYREEE (reference sequence). The CDR3 bases are TGTGCCAGCAGCTTGGGTCAGGGTTATAGTGGGATCGACGAAGCTTTCTTT. Its translation is CASSLGQGYSGIDEAFF.

V is TRBV27 and J is TRBJ2-1; tentatively, D is TRBD2 (6 bases). This CDR3 is built from 16 residues. V gave up 6 bases and J gave up 8 bases, with 23 bases separating them. Germline lookup yields CDR1 MNHEY and CDR2 SMNVEV (reference sequence). CDR3 loop: CASRTTAGWSIHEQFF. DNA of the CDR3: TGTGCCAGCAGGACAACGGCGGGGTGGAGTATCCATGAGCAGTTCTTC.

CDR3 DNA sequence: TGTGCCATCAGTGACACTTCGGGACCGCCATATGGCTACACCTTC. This gives the protein CAISDTSGPPYGYTF. The V call is TRBV10-3, the J call TRBJ1-2; tentative D call: TRBD1 (5 bases). The CDR3 spans 15 residues. The germline CDR1 and CDR2 sequences are ENHRY and SYGVKD. V lost 3 bases and J 5 bases, leaving 16 bases between the germline ends.

V gene TRBV28 combines with J gene TRBJ1-2; D is undetermined. The ends were cut back, 2 bases at V and 4 bases at J, with 8 bases in the middle. The CDR3 covers 13 residues. Germline V gene sequence: CDR1 MDHEN, CDR2 SYDVKM. The CDR3 protein is CASSLRGAYGYTF. The CDR3 region has the DNA TGTGCCAGCAGTTTACGCGGTGCCTATGGCTACACCTTC.

The J gene is TRBJ2-2, the V gene TRBV28; tentatively, D is TRBD1 or TRBD2 (5 bases each). V was trimmed by 2 bases and J by 5 bases, leaving 12 bases between them. The CDR3 totals 15 residues. Germline V lookup: CDR1 MDHEN, CDR2 SYDVKM. The CDR3 spells CASSLRGARTGELFF. The CDR3 DNA reads as TGTGCCAGCAGTTTACGGGGCGCGAGGACCGGGGAGCTGTTTTTT. Supplemented by reference TRBV28 and TRBJ2-2, the full variable domain reads DVKVTQSSRYLVKRTGEKVFLECVQDMDHENMFWYRQDPGLGLRLIYFSYDVKMKEKGDIPEGYSVSREKKERFSLILESASTNQTSMYLCASSLRGARTGELFFGEGSRLTVL.

This chain connects TRBV15 to TRBJ1-5; D remains ambiguous. The CDR3 covers 16 residues. Trimming took 0 bases from V and 0 from J, leaving 9 bases between them. The V gene's germline CDR1 is LNHNV and CDR2 YYDKDF (reference sequence). CDR3 nucleotide sequence: TGTGCCACCAGCAGAGATTACGGGAATAGCAATCAGCCCCAGCATTTT. Amino acid sequence: CATSRDYGNSNQPQHF. The full variable domain, with the rest looked up from reference TRBV15 and TRBJ1-5, is DAMVIQNPRYQVTQFGKPVTLSCSQTLNHNVMYWYQQKSSQAPKLLFHYYDKDFNNEADTPDNFQSRRPNTSFCFLDIRSPGLGDTAMYLCATSRDYGNSNQPQHFGDGTRLSIL.

This clone was recorded a few times. The V call is TRBV6-5, the J call TRBJ2-7, with 11 bases identical to TRBD2. The junction had 4 bases not matched to a gene; V was cut back by 4 bases and J by 5 bases. Germline CDR1 is MNHEY and CDR2 is SVGAGI. The CDR3 covers 14 residues. CDR3 coding DNA: TGTGCCAGCAGTTTAGCGGGAGGGCCCGACGAGCAGTACTTC. Its protein product is CASSLAGGPDEQYF.

The rearrangement joins TRBV7-8 to TRBJ2-3, with D perhaps matching TRBD2 (5 bases). The CDR3 runs to 15 residues. V was trimmed by 5 bases and J by 0 bases, leaving 12 bases between them. Germline values: CDR1 SGHVS, CDR2 FQNEAQ. The CDR3 loop is CASSPRETSTDTQYF. Written as DNA, the CDR3 is TGTGCCAGCAGCCCCCGGGAAACTAGCACAGATACGCAGTATTTT.